This T cell receptor beta chain was recovered during a study of T cells after yellow fever vaccination. Study results and caveats: FACS-sorted repertoires might harbor abundant contaminating clonotypes from the bulk population. It was a small share of clonotypes that appeared in both CD4 and CD8 compartments. The secondary response peaked faster, at day 5 versus 15, but was weaker.

This clonotype has at least ten counts. Its antigen remains unknown. Its ends do not fully match the called genes, so a read error is possible. UMIs were added to TCR cDNA along with a universal primer site when it was made by 5'RACE template switching. One entry per CDR3 protein results from TCRdb running MiXCR on the 5' RACE reads. The sample contains approximately 610,000 distinct CDR3 sequences, less than 20% of which appear only once. Germline assignment: CDR1 SGHRS and CDR2 YFSETQ. CDR3 length: 12 amino acids. The chain has TRBV5-1 and TRBJ2-3; D not resolved. The sequencing used PBMCs, collected 5 to 6 days after the first yellow fever vaccination. This TCR came from a man aged 18 to 35 who received the YFV17D yellow fever vaccine. The CDR3 nucleotides are TGTGCCAGCAGCTTAGCCCGGGATACGCAGTATTTT. It is translated as CASSLARDTQYF.